This T cell receptor beta chain was identified during a study of spatial heterogeneity in lung cancer. The time point is: sample taken at primary tumor resection. Unsorted tumor, nontumor lung tissue or cryopreserved PBMC supplied the whole RNA. The donor group consisted of 55 to 85 patients who had untreated, early-stage non-small cell lung cancer. TCRdb used MiXCR to reprocess the 5' RACE reads, holding one entry per CDR3 protein. Of under 100,000 distinct CDR3 sequences in the sample, over 8.5% were seen once. Study-wide findings and caveats: Relative to follow-up, resection was when ubiquitous expanded tumor TCRs appeared more in blood.

Germline CDR1 SGHRS, CDR2 YFSETQ. This CDR3 spans 13 amino acids. With respect to this clonotype: Its antigen is unknown. Relative to the germline gene, one junction end is altered; a read error may explain this.

This TCR derives from a male donor with early-stage non-small cell lung cancer. The sequencing here drew on PBMCs, taken at surgery. The chain employs TRBV5-1 and TRBJ1-1; D gene unclear. CDR3 nucleotide sequence: TGCGCCAGCAGCTCCCTCGTCCCGACTGAAGCTATCTTT. Encoded protein: CASSSLVPTEAIF.